This T cell receptor beta chain originates from a study of control samples from healthy donors and cancer patients. Sequencing used immunoSEQ multiplex PCR; TCRdb keeps in-frame clones, though not all of them. The sample shows roughly 40,000 clones, 80% to 95% of them seen only once. CDR1 and CDR2 (germline): SGHNT, YYREEE (reference sequence). The CDR3 runs 15 residues. The V gene end was trimmed by 7 bases and the J gene end by 4 bases; junction bases not matched to a gene: 5. On this clone itself: Additional DNA sequences in this sample encode the identical CDR3.

The sequence was collected from a woman in her 50s in good health. The chain recombines TRBV5-4 with TRBJ2-1; 13 bases match TRBD2. Specimen: blood. CDR3 sequence: CASSTSGGSYNEQFF. CDR3 coding DNA: TGTGCCAGCTCGACTAGCGGGGGGAGTTACAATGAGCAGTTCTTC.